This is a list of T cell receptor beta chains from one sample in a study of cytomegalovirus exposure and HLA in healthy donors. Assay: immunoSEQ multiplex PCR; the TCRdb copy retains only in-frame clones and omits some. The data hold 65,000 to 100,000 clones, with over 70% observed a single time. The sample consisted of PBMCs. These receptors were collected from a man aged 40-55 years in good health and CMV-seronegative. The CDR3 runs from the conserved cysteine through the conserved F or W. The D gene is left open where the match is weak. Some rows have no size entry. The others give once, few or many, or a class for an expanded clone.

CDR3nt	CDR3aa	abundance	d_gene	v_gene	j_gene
TGTGCCAGCAGCTCGGGGACAGGGATGAACACTGAAGCTTTCTTT	CASSSGTGMNTEAFF	NA	TRBD1	TRBV7-9	TRBJ1-1
TGTGCCAGCAGCCGCCGGGACGGGAGTAGCAATCAGCCCCAGCATTTT	CASSRRDGSSNQPQHF	NA	NA	TRBV7-9	TRBJ1-5
TGCGCCAGCAGCGGCGGGGACAGGATGAACACTGAAGCTTTCTTT	CASSGGDRMNTEAFF	NA	TRBD1	TRBV5-1	TRBJ1-1
TGTGCCAGTAGTCCCCCCACCTACAATGAGCAGTTCTTC	CASSPPTYNEQFF	NA	NA	TRBV19	TRBJ2-1
TGTGCCTGGAGTCCATGGGACAGAGCCGTCGATAGAAACACCATATATTTT	CAWSPWDRAVDRNTIYF	NA	TRBD1	TRBV30	TRBJ1-3
TGTGCCAGCAAGTTCGGGGGGGCCGGGGGCACAGATACGCAGTATTTT	CASKFGGAGGTDTQYF	once	TRBD2	TRBV25-1	TRBJ2-3
TGTGCCAGCTATTTTACTACCGGCTTCACCGGGGAGCTGTTTTTT	CASYFTTGFTGELFF	NA	NA	TRBV5-8	TRBJ2-2
TGTGCCAGTAGTATAGAAGGCGGTAGCAATCAGCCCCAGCATTTT	CASSIEGGSNQPQHF	NA	NA	TRBV19	TRBJ1-5
TGCGCCAGCAGCGCCACCGGGACAGATAACACTGAAGCTTTCTTT	CASSATGTDNTEAFF	NA	TRBD1	TRBV5-1	TRBJ1-1
TGCGCCAGCAGCACTTTCAGACAGGCAAGGAACTATGGCTACACCTTC	CASSTFRQARNYGYTF	NA	NA	TRBV7-2	TRBJ1-2
TGTGCCAGCAGCCCGACCGACCTGGACAGGCACTATAATTCACCCCTCCACTTT	CASSPTDLDRHYNSPLHF	NA	TRBD1	TRBV7-6	TRBJ1-6
TGCGCCAGCAGTGATTGGGGCGGTGCGGAAGGTGGCTACACCTTC	CASSDWGGAEGGYTF	NA	NA	TRBV10-2	TRBJ1-2
TGTGCCACCAGCAGAGAGGGGGGGGACTATGGCTACACCTTC	CATSREGGDYGYTF	NA	NA	TRBV15	TRBJ1-2
TGTGCCTGGAAGGGGGGGTCTGTCCAACGTGCTGGCTACACCTTC	CAWKGGSVQRAGYTF	NA	NA	TRBV30	TRBJ1-2
TGCGCCAGCAGCCAAGAGGGGGAAAGGGGGGAGACCCAGTACTTC	CASSQEGERGETQYF	NA	NA	TRBV4-3	TRBJ2-5
TGTGCCAGCAGCCCCAGGGTGGCGGGGGGGCCTTCGATCTACGAGCAGTACTTC	CASSPRVAGGPSIYEQYF	NA	TRBD2	TRBV7-9	TRBJ2-7
TGTGCCATCCGAAATCCCGGTGAGCAGTTCTTC	CAIRNPGEQFF	once	NA	TRBV28	TRBJ2-1
TGCAGCGTTGATGCCTGGAGGGCTGGCGCCGCCTACGAGCAGTACTTC	CSVDAWRAGAAYEQYF	once	NA	TRBV29-1	TRBJ2-7
TGTGCCACGATACCACCCGCGATAGGAGGGTGCGCCTACGAGCAGTACTTC	CATIPPAIGGCAYEQYF	medium-sized	NA	TRBV7-4	TRBJ2-7
TGTGCCAGCAGCCCACAGGGGGCGATCGGGGAGCTGTTTTTT	CASSPQGAIGELFF	NA	TRBD1	TRBV5-4	TRBJ2-2
TGCGCCAGCAGCCAAGACCTTGCTACAGGGAATAACTATGGCTACACCTTC	CASSQDLATGNNYGYTF	NA	NA	TRBV4-3	TRBJ1-2
TGCGCCAGCAGAACTGACAGGGGGCGGCCTCAGTACTTC	CASRTDRGRPQYF	NA	TRBD1	TRBV5-1	TRBJ2-4
TGTGCCAGCAGCTTACCAACAGGGGTTAACAATGAGCAGTTCTTC	CASSLPTGVNNEQFF	NA	TRBD1	TRBV7-9	TRBJ2-1
TGTGCCAGCAGCCTAAACACAGGGGGAGAGCAGTACTTC	CASSLNTGGEQYF	NA	TRBD1	TRBV7-7	TRBJ2-7
TGTGCCAGACGCAAGTGGGGTAGCGGCTACGAGCAGTACTTC	CARRKWGSGYEQYF	NA	NA	TRBV7-9	TRBJ2-7
TGTGCCAGCAGTCGAACTACTTGGCTGGAGAGCACAGATACGCAGTATTTT	CASSRTTWLESTDTQYF	NA	NA	TRBV9	TRBJ2-3
TGTGCCAGCAGTGAATATGGGAGGCCCGGTGCTAATGAAAAACTGTTTTTT	CASSEYGRPGANEKLFF	NA	NA	TRBV25-1	TRBJ1-4
TGTGCCTGGAGTAGGAGGGTGACTGAAGCTTTCTTT	CAWSRRVTEAFF	NA	NA	TRBV30	TRBJ1-1
TGTGCCAGCTTCCTGCCGGGGACAGGGGTTTCTGGCACTAATGAAAAGCTGTTTTTT	CASFLPGTGVSGTNEKLFF	NA	TRBD1	TRBV2	TRBJ1-4
TGCGCCAGCAGCTTGGCCTCGGCAGGGGACGAGCAGTACTTC	CASSLASAGDEQYF	NA	NA	TRBV5-1	TRBJ2-7
TGTGCCAGCAGTTTCGGAGCCCCAGATACGCAGTATTTT	CASSFGAPDTQYF	NA	NA	TRBV27	TRBJ2-3
TGCGCCGGCAGCCAGTACACTAGCGGGGGGGCTTCGTATGAGCAGTTCTTC	CAGSQYTSGGASYEQFF	NA	TRBD2	TRBV4-1	TRBJ2-1
TGTGCCAGCACGGACGGAGGAGGAACTAATGAAAAACTGTTTTTT	CASTDGGGTNEKLFF	few	NA	TRBV5-6	TRBJ1-4
TGTGCCAGTTCGTCGCCCCTCCACTTT	CASSSPLHF	NA	NA	TRBV7-9	TRBJ1-6